This T cell receptor beta chain came from a study of Ad26.COV2.S vaccination and SARS-CoV-2 variants. Profiling relied on immunoSEQ multiplex PCR, and the TCRdb table lists in-frame clones only, not all of them. The sample shows some 190,000 clones, 87% of them seen only once. The germline V gene encodes CDR1 SEHNR and CDR2 FQNEAQ (reference sequence). The CDR3 consists of 16 residues. The trim removed 3 bases at V and 8 bases at J, leaving 7 bases unmatched. The receptor was isolated from a human donor who had recovered from COVID-19. Sequenced here: peripheral blood, sampled after recovery from COVID-19. This chain joins TRBV7-9 and TRBJ2-1; 13 nucleotides line up with TRBD2. CDR3 loop: CASSLTSGRLSDEQFF. The CDR3 DNA reads as TGTGCCAGCAGCTTGACTAGCGGGAGGCTGTCTGATGAGCAGTTCTTC.